This entry lists 23 T cell receptor beta chains sequenced from one sample in a study of T cell changes during pregnancy in multiple sclerosis (dated by TCRdb to the late 2010s). Library preparation was by the immunoSEQ multiplex PCR assay. The clones in this table, taken by TCRdb from immuneACCESS, are in-frame only. Not every clone is retained; where verified, under half of the shortfall comes from an unresolved V gene, and the cause of the rest is unknown. The sample table shows about 34,000 clones, and 85% to 90% are seen once. Clones ranked in the top ten supply under 5% of the sample. Source: CD8+ T cells from peripheral blood mononuclear cells, taken after pregnancy. The receptor set was obtained from a female donor with multiple sclerosis, enrolled in a pregnancy study.

In DNA, the CDR3 is TGTGCCAGCAGCAGGGCGGGGGCCACAGATACGCAGTATTTT. The encoded protein is CASSRAGATDTQYF. V and J are TRBV9 and TRBJ2-3, with D maybe TRBD2 (7 bases). This CDR3 has 14 residues. Trimming took off 4 bases at V and 2 bases at J, with 11 bases between the two ends. The germline gives CDR1 SGDLS, CDR2 YYNGEE.

The chain uses TRBV7-9 and TRBJ2-1, with a weak D call TRBD1 (6 bases). Trimming removed 7 bases at V and 2 bases at J, with 9 bases between. The CDR3 runs to 13 residues. Looked up from germline, CDR1 is SEHNR and CDR2 is FQNEAQ (reference sequence). In DNA form, the CDR3 reads TGTGCCAGCATAAAGGGGGCCTACAATGAGCAGTTCTTC. Its protein is CASIKGAYNEQFF.

J is TRBJ1-1 and V is TRBV6-5; D might be TRBD1 (6 bases). The germline gives CDR1 MNHEY, CDR2 SVGAGI. This CDR3 spans 15 amino acids. V lost 2 bases to trimming and J lost 1 base, with 11 bases between them. CDR3 DNA: TGTGCCAGCAGTTACGCGACCAGGGGGAACACTGAAGCTTTCTTT. Protein: CASSYATRGNTEAFF.

The chain is built from TRBV4-3 and TRBJ2-1, with 11 positions matching TRBD2. The germline CDR1 and CDR2 sequences are LGHNA and YSLEER. V lost 5 bases to trimming and J lost 5 bases; unmatched junction nucleotides: 17. The CDR3 runs 19 residues. CDR3 region: CASSGLGTSGGPSNNEQFF. The CDR3 DNA reads TGCGCCAGCAGCGGCCTGGGAACTAGCGGGGGCCCTTCAAACAATGAGCAGTTCTTC.

The chain uses TRBV7-3 and TRBJ2-7, with TRBD2 matching over 7 bases. This CDR3 is 15 amino acids long. V trimming: 3 bases; J trimming: 2 bases; junction bases outside the gene matches: 7. Germline CDR1 is SGHTA and CDR2 is FQGTGA. CDR3 nucleotides: TGTGCCAGCAGCTTGAGCGGGGACGGGGCCTACGAGCAGTACTTC. This translates into CASSLSGDGAYEQYF.

V usage is TRBV7-3 and J usage is TRBJ2-3; TRBD2 aligns across 11 bases. Per germline, CDR1 SGHTA and CDR2 FQGTGA. Trimming removed 3 bases from V and 1 base from J; junction bases left unmatched: 6. The CDR3 length is 17 residues. The CDR3 DNA is TGTGCCAGCAGCTTTTTAGCGGGGGGGCCTGGCACAGATACGCAGTATTTT. It translates to CASSFLAGGPGTDTQYF.

This chain connects TRBV6-4 to TRBJ2-2; D might be TRBD1 (6 bases). Germline values: CDR1 MRHNA, CDR2 SNTAGT. This CDR3 spans 13 amino acids. Trimming cost V 2 bases and J 5 bases, with 6 bases left between them. The CDR3 region is CASSDRGTGELFF. In DNA form, the CDR3 reads TGTGCCAGCAGTGACAGGGGGACCGGGGAGCTGTTTTTT.

The CDR3 DNA follows: TGCAGCTCTCCCGGCGGGGGCGGGTACAATGAGCAGTTCTTC. Its protein product is CSSPGGGGYNEQFF. The chain has TRBV29-1 and TRBJ2-1; tentative D call: TRBD2 (7 bases). Germline V gives CDR1 SQVTM, CDR2 ANQGSEA. This CDR3 comprises 14 residues. V was clipped by 8 bases and J by 4 bases, with 18 bases between them.

The rearrangement joins TRBV7-2 to TRBJ2-3, with 8 bases fitting TRBD2. Germline-derived CDR1 and CDR2 are SGHTA and FQGNSA. This CDR3 is built from 16 residues. The V and J ends lost 2 bases and 4 bases, in that order; junction bases with no gene match: 8. The CDR3 DNA reads as TGTGCCAGCAGCTTACCGGCGGGGGGCGTCCCAGATACGCAGTATTTT. Amino acids: CASSLPAGGVPDTQYF.

The chain carries TRBV11-2 and TRBJ1-1; D remains ambiguous. Germline CDR1 reads SGHAT; CDR2 reads FQNNGV. The CDR3 sequence is 13 residues long. Trimming removed 1 base at V and 7 bases at J, with 10 bases between. The CDR3 nucleotides read TGTGCCAGCAGCTTAGGGGTCACAGTTGAAGCTTTCTTT. Protein sequence: CASSLGVTVEAFF.

The chain joins TRBV7-9 to TRBJ2-3; the match to TRBD2 covers 7 bases. The CDR3 is 12 residues long. Germline CDR1 and CDR2: SEHNR and FQNEAQ (reference sequence). Trimming took 2 bases from V and 11 from J; bases not matched to a gene: 4. CDR3 protein: CASSLTSEKQYF. The DNA of the CDR3 is TGTGCCAGCAGCTTAACTAGCGAGAAGCAGTATTTT.

The gene calls are TRBV7-6 and TRBJ1-2, with 7 bases aligning to TRBD1. The CDR3 contains 12 residues. The V gene's germline CDR1 is SGHVS and CDR2 FNYEAQ. Trimming at V came to 5 bases and at J to 8 bases, leaving 5 bases not matched to a gene. DNA of the CDR3: TGTGCCAGCAGCCCAGGGGGGCTGGGCTACACCTTC. Encoded protein: CASSPGGLGYTF. Combining the CDR3 with reference TRBV7-6 and TRBJ1-2 gives the whole variable domain GAGVSQSPRYKVTKRGQDVALRCDPISGHVSLYWYRQALGQGPEFLTYFNYEAQQDKSGLPNDRFSAERPEGSISTLTIQRTEQRDSAMYRCASSPGGLGYTFGSGTRLTVV.

This clone appeared once. This chain joins TRBV11-2 and TRBJ1-1, with 8 bases that match TRBD1. The junction had 3 bases not matched to a gene; V was cut back by 4 bases and J by 8 bases. The CDR3 is 12 residues long. The germline CDR1 and CDR2 sequences are SGHAT and FQNNGV. The CDR3 region is CASSWGTGEAFF. As DNA, the CDR3 is TGTGCCAGCAGCTGGGGGACAGGCGAAGCTTTCTTT.

This chain connects TRBV6-5 to TRBJ1-4; no definite D call. Per germline, CDR1 MNHEY and CDR2 SVGAGI. Trimming stripped 1 base from V and 8 bases from J, with 8 bases between. The CDR3 has 13 amino acids. The CDR3 loop is CASSYYPTEKLFF. Here the CDR3 DNA reads TGTGCCAGCAGTTACTACCCGACAGAAAAACTGTTTTTT.

This chain joins TRBV9 and TRBJ2-3, with D possibly TRBD2 on 7 matching bases. V was pared by 3 bases and J by 2 bases, with 13 bases between. Germline CDR1 SGDLS, CDR2 YYNGEE. The CDR3 has 15 amino acids. The CDR3 loop reads CASSGGGLLTDTQYF. CDR3 DNA sequence: TGTGCCAGCAGCGGGGGGGGGCTTCTCACAGATACGCAGTATTTT.

The rearrangement links TRBV4-3 to TRBJ2-7; D may be TRBD2 (6 bases). The CDR3 runs 15 residues. Germline-derived CDR1 and CDR2 are LGHNA and YSLEER. V lost 1 base, J lost 3 bases, and 13 bases lay in between. The CDR3 reads CASSQVGLRLYEQYF. DNA for the CDR3: TGCGCCAGCAGCCAAGTGGGACTGCGACTCTACGAGCAGTACTTC.

As regards this clone: One junction end does not reproduce the germline sequence, and a read error may be involved. The chain combines TRBV7-7 with TRBJ1-4; D might be TRBD1 (5 bases). This CDR3 region has 13 residues. The V gene's germline CDR1 is SSHAT and CDR2 FNYEAQ (reference sequence). The CDR3 loop reads CASSLTPGGKLFF. DNA of the CDR3: TGTGCTAGCAGCTTAACTCCGGGGGGAAAACTGTTTTTT.

The chain recombines TRBV6-6 with TRBJ2-1; the D is unclear. Per the germline V gene, CDR1 is MNHNY and CDR2 is SVGAGI (reference sequence). V gave up 10 bases and J gave up 4 bases, with 14 bases separating them. This CDR3 is built from 13 residues. The CDR3 DNA sequence: TGTGCCACCCGGCAGGTCTCGTACAATGAGCAGTTCTTC. Its translation: CATRQVSYNEQFF.

J is TRBJ1-1 and V is TRBV5-8, with 8 positions matching TRBD1. CDR3 length: 14 residues. Germline assignment: CDR1 SGHTS and CDR2 YDEGEE. V dropped 3 bases and J dropped 5; count of bases not matched to a gene: 6. The CDR3 sequence: CASSSGQGVTEAFF. The CDR3 DNA reads TGTGCCAGCAGCTCCGGACAGGGAGTAACTGAAGCTTTCTTT.

The chain has TRBV21-1 and TRBJ1-1. TRBV21-1 is a pseudogene locus. This CDR3 is 13 amino acids long. In DNA form, the CDR3 reads TGTGCCAGCTTCAAGTTGCGGAACACTGAAGCTTTCTTT. Its protein is CASFKLRNTEAFF.

This chain connects TRBV9 to TRBJ1-2; 7 nucleotides agree with TRBD1. The germline V gene encodes CDR1 SGDLS and CDR2 YYNGEE. Losses at the gene ends were 0 bases for V and 4 bases for J; bases not matched to a gene: 9. The length of the CDR3 is 16 residues. CDR3: CASSVATGAGIYGYTF. In nucleotides, the CDR3 is TGTGCCAGCAGCGTAGCAACAGGGGCGGGAATCTATGGCTACACCTTC.

V gene TRBV5-6 combines with J gene TRBJ2-7; 7 bases fit TRBD1. Germline trimming cut 1 base from V and 2 bases from J; bases unmatched to any gene: 6. Germline V gene sequence: CDR1 SGHDT, CDR2 YYEEEE. CDR3 length: 15 amino acids. The CDR3 spells CASSLRQGPTYEQYF. CDR3 sequence (DNA): TGTGCCAGCAGCTTGCGACAGGGCCCGACCTACGAGCAGTACTTC. The full variable domain, its missing parts supplied by reference TRBV5-6 and TRBJ2-7, is DAGVTQSPTHLIKTRGQQVTLRCSPKSGHDTVSWYQQALGQGPQFIFQYYEEEERQRGNFPDRFSGHQFPNYSSELNVNALLLGDSALYLCASSLRQGPTYEQYFGPGTRLTVT.

The V gene is TRBV2, the J gene TRBJ2-2, with a tentative D call TRBD1 (7 bases). Germline CDR1 reads SNHLY; CDR2 reads FYNNEI. V was trimmed by 2 bases and J by 7 bases, leaving 17 bases between them. The CDR3 runs to 16 residues. CDR3 in DNA: TGTGCCAGCAGTGAAAAGTGGCAGGGGGAGGTCGGGGAGCTGTTTTTT. Translated, it gives CASSEKWQGEVGELFF.